What follows are 17 T cell receptor beta chains derived from one specimen sequenced in a study of technical replicates of blood from several donors (dated by TCRdb to about 2017). The library was produced with the immunoSEQ multiplex PCR assay. As stored in TCRdb, this immuneACCESS dataset retains in-frame rearrangements with V and J assigned. A fraction of the clones does not appear; measured against another copy, unresolved V genes explain less than half of the discrepancy, and the remainder lacks a known reason. In this sample the table shows 65,000 to 95,000 clones, approximately 97% of which occur a single time. The top ten clonotypes cover under 0.35% of the sample. Source material: T cells isolated from PBMCs. Source of these receptors: a human donor in good health.

The genes are TRBV7-9 and TRBJ2-2; no clear D gene. V lost 5 bases and J 1 base, leaving 5 bases between the germline ends. Germline V lookup: CDR1 SEHNR, CDR2 FQNEAQ (reference sequence). This CDR3 is built from 13 residues. The CDR3 spells CASSRGNTGELFF. The CDR3 nucleotides read TGTGCCAGCAGCAGAGGGAACACCGGGGAGCTGTTTTTT.

V gene TRBV10-2 combines with J gene TRBJ2-5, with D maybe TRBD2 (5 bases). Germline V lookup: CDR1 WSHSY, CDR2 SAAADI. The CDR3 has 13 amino acids. V shed 4 bases and J shed 3 bases, with 9 bases lying between them. DNA for the CDR3: TGCGCCAGCAGTGTAGTACTAGAAGAGACCCAGTACTTC. This codes for CASSVVLEETQYF.

This clone was counted once. The rearrangement joins TRBV9 to TRBJ2-1; 14 bases match TRBD2. The V and J ends lost 6 bases and 5 bases, in that order; junction bases with no gene match: 13. CDR1 SGDLS and CDR2 YYNGEE come from the germline V gene. CDR3 length: 18 residues. For the CDR3, the DNA is TGTGCCAGCACCCAGAGCGTAGGACTAGCGGGAGGTGACAATGAGCAGTTCTTC. It encodes CASTQSVGLAGGDNEQFF.

This chain uses TRBV5-1 with TRBJ2-7, with TRBD1 as a possible D gene (6 bases). V was pared by 1 base and J by 2 bases, with 10 bases between. Germline V gene sequence: CDR1 SGHRS, CDR2 YFSETQ. The CDR3 covers 14 residues. The DNA of the CDR3 is TGCGCCAGCAGCTTGTTTTGGGACACCTACGAGCAGTACTTC. Protein sequence: CASSLFWDTYEQYF.

V and J are TRBV6-5 and TRBJ1-2; D is perhaps TRBD1 (6 bases). The germline gives CDR1 MNHEY, CDR2 SVGAGI. V was cut by 0 bases and J by 4 bases, with 12 bases left in between. The CDR3 runs 15 residues. The CDR3 DNA reads TGTGCCAGCAGTTACTCGATGGACAGCGCCTATGGCTACACCTTC. It codes for CASSYSMDSAYGYTF.

The V call is TRBV7-3, the J call TRBJ2-7; TRBD1 agrees at 8 bases. The V gene's germline CDR1 is SGHTA and CDR2 FQGTGA. The CDR3 spans 13 residues. V shed 5 bases, J shed 3 bases, and the junction held 3 bases outside the gene matches. The CDR3 coding sequence is TGTGCCAGCAGCGACACAGGGGGCTACGAGCAGTACTTC. Protein: CASSDTGGYEQYF.

The rearrangement links TRBV30 to TRBJ2-5; D possibly corresponds to TRBD2 (5 bases). The CDR3 consists of 13 residues. Trimming stripped 5 bases from V and 2 bases from J, with 12 bases between. Germline CDR1 is GTSNPN and CDR2 is SVGIG (reference sequence). The CDR3 here is CAWYRGQQETQYF. CDR3 nucleotide sequence: TGTGCCTGGTACCGGGGTCAACAAGAGACCCAGTACTTC.

The DNA of the CDR3 is TGTGCCAGCAGTTTATGGGGGAGGGCATCGGAGACCCAGTACTTC. Translated, it gives CASSLWGRASETQYF. The rearrangement links TRBV28 to TRBJ2-5; 7 bases agree with TRBD2. Germline V gives CDR1 MDHEN, CDR2 SYDVKM. The CDR3 extends over 15 amino acids. The junction had 6 bases not matched to a gene; V was cut back by 0 bases and J by 5 bases.

The chain's CDR3 is CAWSPRVGTQYF. The CDR3 nucleotides read TGTGCCTGGAGTCCGCGGGTAGGGACCCAGTACTTC. The chain links TRBV30 to TRBJ2-5; possibly TRBD2 for D (5 bases). Trimming stripped 2 bases from V and 7 bases from J, with 11 bases between. The CDR3 loop spans 12 amino acids. Germline loops: CDR1 GTSNPN, CDR2 SVGIG (reference sequence).

This clone was recorded once. CDR3 sequence: CASGLGLVGDTQYF. The CDR3 DNA reads TGTGCTAGTGGTTTGGGACTAGTGGGAGATACGCAGTATTTT. The rearrangement uses TRBV12-5 and TRBJ2-3, with D possibly being TRBD2 (6 bases). The V gene lost 1 base and the J gene lost 5 bases, with 10 bases spanning the gap. The CDR3 is made up of 14 amino acids. Germline V gives CDR1 LGHNT, CDR2 FRNRAP.

The chain employs TRBV6-5 and TRBJ2-1; 12 bases agree with TRBD2. The CDR3 covers 15 residues. Trimming took 4 bases from V and 9 from J; bases not matched to a gene: 7. Germline lookup yields CDR1 MNHEY and CDR2 SVGAGI. As DNA, the CDR3 is TGTGCCAGCAGTTGGGCTAGCGGGAGGGCCGGTGAGCAGTTCTTC. As protein: CASSWASGRAGEQFF.

CDR3 nucleotides: TGTGCCAGCAGCGTATCGGGAGGGAGCTCCTACGAGCAGTACTTC. This gives the protein CASSVSGGSSYEQYF. This sequence joins TRBV9 and TRBJ2-7; 8 bases match TRBD2. The trim removed 1 base at V and 0 bases at J, leaving 3 bases unmatched. Germline V gives CDR1 SGDLS, CDR2 YYNGEE. This CDR3 is built from 15 residues.

Of note for this clone: This CDR3 fails to terminate in the conserved phenylalanine or tryptophan, so it likely reflects a read error. No DNA is shown, since the ends of the CDR3 on it are uncertain; the CDR3 is the one TCRdb lists. The rearrangement joins TRBV20-1 to TRBJ1-4. The CDR3 contains 8 residues when both ends are counted. Germline V lookup: CDR1 DFQATT, CDR2 SNEGSKA (reference sequence). The CDR3: CSQIWGRV.

The CDR3 here is CASSVSGLLHYEQYF. The CDR3, as DNA: TGTGCCAGCAGTGTCTCGGGACTCCTCCACTACGAGCAGTACTTC. V and J are TRBV25-1 and TRBJ2-7, with a possible D match to TRBD2 (6 bases). CDR1 MGHDK and CDR2 SYGVNS come from the germline V gene. V was clipped by 4 bases and J by 3 bases, with 16 bases between them. The CDR3 is 15 residues long.

The J gene is TRBJ2-5, the V gene TRBV7-9; D unresolved. The V end was cut by 5 bases, the J end by 4 bases, with 8 bases between. The CDR3 has 12 amino acids. Germline V gives CDR1 SEHNR, CDR2 FQNEAQ (reference sequence). The CDR3 spells CASSPRSETQYF. For the CDR3, the DNA is TGTGCCAGCAGCCCGCGGTCAGAGACCCAGTACTTC.

The chain links TRBV13 to TRBJ2-1; TRBD1 matches 7 bases. V was pared by 4 bases and J by 7 bases, with 7 bases of the junction left unmatched. Germline V gives CDR1 PRHDT, CDR2 FYEKMQ (reference sequence). This CDR3 is 14 amino acids long. As DNA, the CDR3 is TGTGCCAGCAGCTCGGACAGGAACAGGAATGAGCAGTTCTTC. This encodes CASSSDRNRNEQFF.

The chain joins TRBV29-1 to TRBJ2-7, with no clear D. V gave up 2 bases and J gave up 0 bases, with 8 bases separating them. The CDR3 runs 13 residues. Germline-derived CDR1 and CDR2 are SQVTM and ANQGSEA. Written as DNA, the CDR3 is TGCAGCGTTGAACACGAGAGCTCCTACGAGCAGTACTTC. This encodes CSVEHESSYEQYF.